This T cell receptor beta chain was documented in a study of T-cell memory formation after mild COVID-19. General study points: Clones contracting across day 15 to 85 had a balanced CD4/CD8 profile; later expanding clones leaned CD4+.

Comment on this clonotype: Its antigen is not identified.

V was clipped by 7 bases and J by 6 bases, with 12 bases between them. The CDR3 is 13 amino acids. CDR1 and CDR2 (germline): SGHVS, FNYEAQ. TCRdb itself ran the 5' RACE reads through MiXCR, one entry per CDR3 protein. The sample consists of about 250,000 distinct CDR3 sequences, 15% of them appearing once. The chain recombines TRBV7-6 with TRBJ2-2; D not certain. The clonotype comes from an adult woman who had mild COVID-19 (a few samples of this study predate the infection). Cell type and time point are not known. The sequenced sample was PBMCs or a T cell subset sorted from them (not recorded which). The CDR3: CASKDRASGELFF. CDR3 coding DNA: TGTGCCAGCAAAGATAGGGCTTCCGGGGAGCTGTTTTTT.